This TCR beta chain was observed in a study of T-cell reconstitution after alpha-beta-depleted transplantation in children. Whole-study results and caveats: Surviving recipient T cells and intrathymic progenitors accounted for some patients' high TCRbeta diversity at day 60. Several hundred graft clones that had expanded were reportedly the source of alpha-beta T cells about two months after transplant. The authors attributed T-cell counts and diversity one year after transplant mostly to newly produced T cells.

Molecular barcoding with unique molecular identifiers was used for the TCRbeta library. TCRdb used MiXCR to reprocess the PCR reads, holding one entry per CDR3 protein. This repertoire shows hundreds of thousands of distinct CDR3 sequences, 20% to 30% found once; its top ten account for about 5%. This clonotype was detected ten times or more. The target antigen is unknown. This CDR3 spans 12 amino acids. Germline CDR1 reads SGHRS; CDR2 reads YFSETQ. Trimming left V 1 base short and J 4 bases short, with 5 bases between. The clonotype originates from a female patient aged 2 to 10 who had a stem cell transplant for congenital amegakaryocytic thrombocytopenia, so the T cells may come from the graft donor. The chain employs TRBV5-1 and TRBJ1-2; D is undetermined. The sequencing used PBMCs, mostly from graft donor cells, collected 360 days after TCRalphabeta/CD19-depleted stem cell transplant. The CDR3 sequence: CASSLTFYGYTF. The CDR3 DNA reads as TGCGCCAGCAGCTTGACTTTCTATGGCTACACCTTC.